This T cell receptor (beta chain) was documented in a study of blood T cell repertoires in COVID-19. Study overall: Whether acute or convalescent, the COVID-19 samples came from the United States, Italy and Spain. PBMCs, B-cell-depleted T cells, or T cells were the source of the cDNA or gDNA that made up the material.

CDR1 and CDR2 (germline): SGHDN, FVKESK. This CDR3 spans 15 amino acids. The V and J ends lost 2 bases and 7 bases respectively, with 14 bases between them. In the study's own analysis: Scientists estimated how many nucleated cells there were by amplifying reference gene primers. Profiling relied on immunoSEQ multiplex PCR, and the TCRdb table lists in-frame clones only, not all of them. V and J calls and clone size are those listed in that table; D and trimming were worked out from the DNA. The sample includes 55,000 to 75,000 clones, approximately 79% seen only once; the top ten take 15% to 20%. The receptor was derived from a man older than 75 with active COVID-19. The chain is built from TRBV14 and TRBJ1-4; D unclear. The sample comprised peripheral blood. CDR3 DNA sequence: TGTGCCAGCAGCCAATTTGGTGCGACGGGTGAAAAACTGTTTTTT. Residues: CASSQFGATGEKLFF.